This T cell receptor beta chain stems from a study of post-analysis software for immune sequencing data. To note about this clonotype: Its antigen remains unknown. A read error may produce the germline difference seen at one junction end.

cDNA libraries for TCR beta contained unique molecular identifiers. TCRdb processed the PCR reads anew with MiXCR; each CDR3 protein has one entry. Among about half a million distinct CDR3 sequences, about a third were seen once, and the ten largest hold less than 6%. Germline V gene sequence: CDR1 SQVTM, CDR2 ANQGSEA. This CDR3 is built from 12 residues. General study results and limits: Patients showed TRBV5-6, TRBV5-1 and TRBV20-1 among four to six TRBV segments more frequent than in controls.

Sequences were obtained from blood. The chain uses TRBV29-1 and TRBJ2-5, with D maybe TRBD2 (6 bases). The TCR comes from a girl aged 2-17 years with multiple sclerosis. CDR3 nucleotide sequence: TGCGGCGTTCGGGGGACCCAAGAGACCCAGTACTTC. Amino acid sequence: CGVRGTQETQYF.